In this sample, the clone carrying this T cell receptor beta chain turned up many times. Its antigen is as yet unknown. One end of the junction is discordant with germline, which a read error may explain. The CDR3 has 14 amino acids. Per germline, CDR1 SSHAT and CDR2 FNYEAQ (reference sequence). The entry originates in a study of CD8+CD57+ T cells in acquired aplastic anemia. The overall study: The mean DNA yield obtained from sorted CD4+ and CD8+ cells came to approximately 3.2 ug.

Both TCR beta VDJ combination and CDR3 sequence profiling were carried out. Genomic DNA was the template for this profiling. TCRdb re-derived calls from the reads in MiXCR, one entry per CDR3 protein. The sample includes about 270,000 distinct CDR3 sequences, 56% of them seen just once. Overall study findings and caveats: Sharing between patients and controls was observed for around 30 CD8+ CDR3 sequences. Levels of CD8+ Simpson's diversity were not significantly distinct in patients versus controls.

The clonotype comes from a human donor with severe aplastic anemia or a healthy control (not recorded which). The sequenced sample consisted of sorted CD4+, CD8+, or CD8+CD57+ T cells (not recorded which) from PBMCs. J is TRBJ2-3 and V is TRBV7-7; D might be TRBD2 (6 bases). The CDR3 loop reads CASSLRGTADTQYF. In DNA form, the CDR3 reads TGTGCTAGCAGCTTGCGGGGAACGGCAGATACGCAGTATTTT.